This entry lists 22 T cell receptor beta chains sequenced from one sample in a study of tumor-infiltrating lymphocytes in primary liver carcinoma. Taking roughly 18-32 mg of unsorted bulk tissue, the authors co-extracted RNA and DNA. The input was approximately 0.45 ug total RNA; TCR beta cDNA was made from it with a constant-region primer. ARM-PCR, slightly modified, supplied the TCR beta libraries through three nested multiplex PCR rounds. PCR rounds one and two used TRBV1-TRBV30 forward primers with a C-beta reverse primer for around 9 cycles each. One entry per CDR3 protein, called by TCRdb with MiXCR from the multiplex PCR reads. The sample lists 100,000 or so distinct CDR3 sequences; 82% were seen once. Input material: liver tumor tissue from sampling region 3. Subset in this sample: tumor region T3, left-lateral pole. These receptor sequences come from a man between 40 and 49 years old with primary liver carcinoma and hepatitis B virus infection.

On this clonotype itself: Its ends do not fully match the called genes, so a read error is possible. CDR3 nucleotide sequence: TGCACCAGTCGCCACCTCGGGGAGCAGTACTTC. Translation: CTSRHLGEQYF. This chain uses TRBV10-2 with TRBJ2-7; D uncertain. Germline-derived CDR1 and CDR2 are WSHSY and SAAADI. The CDR3 sequence is 11 residues long.

Regarding this clonotype: In this CDR3 the conserved last residue, phenylalanine or tryptophan, is missing, so a read error is likely. It is unclear where the CDR3 begins or ends on the DNA, so no DNA is shown, and the CDR3 is as TCRdb lists it. The gene calls are TRBV28 and TRBJ1-1. The V gene's germline CDR1 is MDHEN and CDR2 SYDVKM. The CDR3 is 11 amino acids long, termini counted. CDR3: CASSLTTRSPV.

To note about this clonotype: One base away lies a much larger clone, so this may be a sequencing read error. The chain joins TRBV28 to TRBJ1-2, with D unclear. The CDR3 has 15 residues. V was shortened by 1 base and J by 4 bases, with 13 bases between the two germline ends. The germline V gene has CDR1 MDHEN and CDR2 SYDVKM. Written as DNA, the CDR3 is TGTGCCAGCAGTTTATCCGACGGGATAACCTATGGCTACACCTTC. This codes for CASSLSDGITYGYTF.

Regarding this clonotype: The conserved closing phenylalanine or tryptophan is absent in this CDR3, likely reflecting a read error. The chain joins TRBV29-1 to TRBJ1-1, with a tentative D call TRBD1 (5 bases). Germline assignment: CDR1 SQVTM and CDR2 ANQGSEA. This CDR3 comprises 15 residues. The CDR3 loop is CCASEGWAMNTEAFI. The CDR3 nucleotides read TGCTGCGCATCGGAGGGGTGGGCTATGAACACTGAAGCTTTCATT.

The CDR3 DNA sequence: TGCGCCAGCAATCTGATGGGACCCGAAGATACGCAGTATTTT. As protein: CASNLMGPEDTQYF. The chain couples TRBV5-1 to TRBJ2-3; D is possibly TRBD1 or TRBD2 (5 bases each). In germline, CDR1 is SGHRS, CDR2 YFSETQ. Trimming stripped 6 bases from V and 5 bases from J, with 16 bases between. The CDR3 sequence is 14 residues long.

Comment on this clonotype: The junction departs from germline at one end; a sequencing error may be responsible. The genes are TRBV6-5 and TRBJ2-3; TRBD2 agrees at 9 bases. This CDR3 spans 17 amino acids. CDR1 is MNHEY and CDR2 is SVGAGI in the germline V gene. The CDR3 region has the DNA TGTGCCAGGAGTTCACTCCCCCTAAGCGGGGGGACATATACACAGTATTTT. Its translation: CARSSLPLSGGTYTQYF.

The J gene is TRBJ2-1, the V gene TRBV29-1; D gene unclear. CDR3 length: 13 amino acids. V lost 6 bases to trimming and J lost 1 base, with 10 bases between them. Germline V gene data show CDR1 as SQVTM and CDR2 as ANQGSEA. Here the CDR3 DNA reads TGCAGCGTAGCCGAGACGTCCTACAATGAGCAGTTCTTC. This sequence encodes CSVAETSYNEQFF.

With regard to this clonotype: A read error may account for a junction end that differs from germline. This sequence joins TRBV5-1 and TRBJ1-1; 7 nucleotides agree with TRBD1. CDR3 length: 13 residues. Germline V gene data show CDR1 as SGHRS and CDR2 as YFSETQ. The CDR3 spells CASSLRGQTGAFF. CDR3 bases: TGCGCCAGCAGCTTGAGGGGACAGACTGGAGCTTTCTTT.

Concerning this clonotype: The conserved phenylalanine or tryptophan normally closing the CDR3 is absent here, so this likely arose from a read error. This chain joins TRBV11-2 and TRBJ2-7; no reliable D call. There are 11 residues in the CDR3. The germline gives CDR1 SGHAT, CDR2 FQNNGV. CDR3 sequence reads: CASTNGVEQYL. The CDR3 DNA reads as TGCGCCAGCACAAATGGGGTTGAGCAGTACCTC.

This clonotype was observed many times. Here the CDR3 DNA reads TGTGCCAGCAGTCCTGGGGCCGCGGGTGGCACTGAAGCTTTCTTT. Translation gives CASSPGAAGGTEAFF. This sequence joins TRBV6-1 and TRBJ1-1; D possibly corresponds to TRBD1 (5 bases). Germline V lookup: CDR1 MNHNS, CDR2 SASEGT. This CDR3 contains 15 residues. The V gene lost 5 bases and the J gene lost 4 bases, with 17 bases spanning the gap.

The rearrangement joins TRBV12-3 or TRBV12-4 to TRBJ1-2, with D perhaps TRBD1 (5 bases). The CDR3 length is 15 residues. The V end was cut by 6 bases, the J end by 4 bases, with 18 bases between. The CDR3, as DNA: TGTGCCAGCAGATCCGGACAAGGGTTTGGCTATGGCTACACCTTC. Amino acid sequence: CASRSGQGFGYGYTF.

This clonotype was seen ten or more times. This rearrangement joins TRBV5-6 to TRBJ1-2; unclear D gene. V lost 3 bases to trimming and J lost 7 bases, with 10 bases between them. Germline loops: CDR1 SGHDT, CDR2 YYEEEE. This CDR3 is 12 amino acids long. The CDR3 DNA sequence: TGTGCCAGCAGCTCCGGGAAATCTGGCTACACCTTC. Protein sequence: CASSSGKSGYTF.

Comments on this clonotype: This clone may be a read error of a much larger clone one base away. The chain is built from TRBV5-1 and TRBJ1-2, with 9 bases lining up with TRBD1. Germline V gives CDR1 SGHRS, CDR2 YFSETQ. CDR3 length: 16 residues. The DNA for the CDR3 is TGCGCCAGCAGCTTGGAGACAGGGGGACTTAACTATGGCCACACCTTC. Protein: CASSLETGGLNYGHTF.

Comments on this clonotype: One end of the junction does not line up with germline, which may come from a read error. The chain joins TRBV6-2 or TRBV6-3 to TRBJ2-1; tentative D call: TRBD2 (5 bases). This CDR3 is 15 amino acids long. In germline, CDR1 is MNHEY, CDR2 SVGEGT. The CDR3 spells CASSYTVGDLNDQFF. Written as DNA, the CDR3 is TGTGCCAGTAGTTACACGGTGGGAGACCTCAATGATCAGTTCTTC.

The chain employs TRBV12-3 or TRBV12-4 and TRBJ2-7; maybe TRBD1 (5 bases). The CDR3 extends over 15 amino acids. The ends were cut back, 7 bases at V and 0 bases at J, with 16 bases in the middle. The CDR3 sequence: CASTSRTTHSYEQYF. For the CDR3, the DNA is TGTGCCAGCACTTCCCGGACAACTCACTCCTACGAGCAGTACTTC.

This clonotype was observed at least ten times. CDR3 protein: CASRGGQGYRNTGELFF. The CDR3 DNA sequence: TGTGCCAGCAGAGGGGGACAGGGGTATCGGAACACCGGGGAGCTGTTTTTT. This chain connects TRBV28 to TRBJ2-2; 10 bases map to TRBD1. The CDR3 extends over 17 amino acids. V lost 6 bases, J lost 1 base, and 8 bases stayed unmatched. Germline V gene sequence: CDR1 MDHEN, CDR2 SYDVKM.

About this clonotype itself: One end of the junction does not line up with germline, which may come from a read error. V gene TRBV6-2 or TRBV6-3 combines with J gene TRBJ2-7; D remains ambiguous. Germline assignment: CDR1 MNHEY and CDR2 SVGEGT. The length of the CDR3 is 12 residues. The chain's CDR3 is CVSSYSIYEQIF. The CDR3 region has the DNA TGTGTCAGCAGTTACTCGATCTACGAGCAGATCTTC.

Comments on this clonotype: This could be a read error, since a much larger clone is one nucleotide away. The chain joins TRBV5-6 to TRBJ2-7; 8 nucleotides align to TRBD1. CDR1 SGHDT and CDR2 YYEEEE come from the germline V gene. The CDR3 covers 14 residues. The CDR3, as DNA: TGTGCCAGCAACTCGCGGACAGGGCCCTACGAGCAGTGCTTC. Translating gives CASNSRTGPYEQCF.

On this clonotype itself: Mismatch with germline at one junction end may stem from a read error. The rearrangement uses TRBV6-1 and TRBJ2-3; TRBD2 is a possible D gene (6 bases). The CDR3 is 14 amino acids. Germline V gives CDR1 MNHNS, CDR2 SASEGT. CDR3 nucleotides: TGTCCCAGCACCCCCGGGACTGGCTCAGATATGCAGTATTTT. Its translation: CPSTPGTGSDMQYF.

Concerning this clonotype itself: An end of the junction differs from the germline gene, which may be a read error. This chain uses TRBV12-3 or TRBV12-4 with TRBJ1-4; no firm D call. The CDR3 spans 14 residues. CDR3 sequence: CARSLSGLGEKLFF. The CDR3 DNA is TGTGCCAGAAGTTTAAGTGGGCTTGGTGAAAAACTGTTTTTT.

Points on this clonotype: Compared with germline, one end of the junction differs, possibly owing to a read error. The V call is TRBV5-5, the J call TRBJ2-3; D call uncertain. Looked up from germline, CDR1 is SGHKS and CDR2 is YYEKEE (reference sequence). This CDR3 region has 11 residues. The chain's CDR3 is CASSSGDTQNF. The CDR3 nucleotides read TGTGCCAGCAGCTCTGGAGATACGCAGAATTTT.

This clonotype has more than one count but fewer than ten. The chain recombines TRBV6-5 with TRBJ1-1; D gene uncertain. V lost 6 bases, J lost 6 bases, and 17 bases lay in between. CDR1 is MNHEY, CDR2 SVGAGI, per germline. The CDR3 contains 14 residues. This CDR3 reads CASSYPFGRAEAFF. CDR3 nucleotide sequence: TGTGCCAGCAGCTACCCGTTCGGGAGGGCTGAAGCTTTCTTT.